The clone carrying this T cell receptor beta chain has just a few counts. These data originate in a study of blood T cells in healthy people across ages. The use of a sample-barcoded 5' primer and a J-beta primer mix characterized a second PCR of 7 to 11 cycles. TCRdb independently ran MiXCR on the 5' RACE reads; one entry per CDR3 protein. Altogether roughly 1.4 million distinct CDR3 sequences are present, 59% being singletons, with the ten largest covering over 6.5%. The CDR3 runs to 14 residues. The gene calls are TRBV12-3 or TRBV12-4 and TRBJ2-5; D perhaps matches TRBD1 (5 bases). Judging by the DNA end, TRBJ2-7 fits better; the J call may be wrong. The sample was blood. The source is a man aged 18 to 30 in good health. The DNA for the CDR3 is TGTGCCAGCAGTTTGGCTGGGGCTAAGTCCGAGCAGTACTTC. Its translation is CASSLAGAKSEQYF.